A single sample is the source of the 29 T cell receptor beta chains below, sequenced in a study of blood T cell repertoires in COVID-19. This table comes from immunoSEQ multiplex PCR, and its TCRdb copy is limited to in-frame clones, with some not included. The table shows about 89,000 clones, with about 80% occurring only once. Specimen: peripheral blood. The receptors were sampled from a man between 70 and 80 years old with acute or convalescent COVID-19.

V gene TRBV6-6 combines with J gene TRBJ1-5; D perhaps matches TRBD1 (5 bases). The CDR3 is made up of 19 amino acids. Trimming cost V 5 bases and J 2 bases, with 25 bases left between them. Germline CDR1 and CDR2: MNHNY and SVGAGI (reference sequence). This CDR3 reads CASSPLTTASFRGNQPQHF. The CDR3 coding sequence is TGTGCCAGCAGTCCCCTTACGACAGCCAGTTTTAGGGGCAATCAGCCCCAGCATTTT.

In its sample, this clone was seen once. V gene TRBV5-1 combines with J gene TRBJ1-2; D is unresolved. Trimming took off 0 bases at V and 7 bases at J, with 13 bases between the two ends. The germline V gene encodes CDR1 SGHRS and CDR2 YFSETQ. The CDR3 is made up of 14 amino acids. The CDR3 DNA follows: TGCGCCAGCAGCTTGGGGGGAGTCGCGGCTGGCTACACCTTC. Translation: CASSLGGVAAGYTF.

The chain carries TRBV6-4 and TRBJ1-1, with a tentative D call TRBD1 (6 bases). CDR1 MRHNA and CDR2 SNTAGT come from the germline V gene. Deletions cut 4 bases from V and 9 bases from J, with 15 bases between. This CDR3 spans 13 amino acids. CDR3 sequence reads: CASSATFGTQAFF. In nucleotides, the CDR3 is TGTGCCAGCAGTGCGACTTTTGGGACACAAGCTTTCTTT.

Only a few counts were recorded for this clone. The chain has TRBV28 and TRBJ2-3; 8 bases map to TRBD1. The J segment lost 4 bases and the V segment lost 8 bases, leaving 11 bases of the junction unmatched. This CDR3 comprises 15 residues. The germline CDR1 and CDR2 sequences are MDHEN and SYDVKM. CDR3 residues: CASGGPGGDADTQYF. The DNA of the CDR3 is TGTGCCAGCGGCGGACCAGGGGGCGACGCAGATACGCAGTATTTT.

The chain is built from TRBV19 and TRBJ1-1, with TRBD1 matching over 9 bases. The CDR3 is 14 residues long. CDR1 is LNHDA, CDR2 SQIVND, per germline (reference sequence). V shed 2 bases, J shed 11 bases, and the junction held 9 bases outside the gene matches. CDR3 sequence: CASSIKTGTGHAFF. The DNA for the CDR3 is TGTGCCAGTAGTATAAAGACCGGGACAGGGCACGCTTTCTTT. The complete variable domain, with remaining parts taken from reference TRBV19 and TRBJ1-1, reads DGGITQSPKYLFRKEGQNVTLSCEQNLNHDAMYWYRQDPGQGLRLIYYSQIVNDFQKGDIAEGYSVSREKKESFPLTVTSAQKNPTAFYLCASSIKTGTGHAFFGQGTRLTVV.

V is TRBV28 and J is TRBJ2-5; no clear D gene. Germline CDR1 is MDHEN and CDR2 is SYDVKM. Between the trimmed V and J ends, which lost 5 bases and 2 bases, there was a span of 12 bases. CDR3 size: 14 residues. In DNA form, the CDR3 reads TGTGCCAGCAGTCCCTTAGTGAGGCAAGAGACCCAGTACTTC. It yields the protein CASSPLVRQETQYF.

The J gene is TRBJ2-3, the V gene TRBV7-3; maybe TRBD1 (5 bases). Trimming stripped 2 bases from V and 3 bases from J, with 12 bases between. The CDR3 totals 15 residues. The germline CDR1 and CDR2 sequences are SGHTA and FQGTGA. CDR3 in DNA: TGTGCCAGCAGCTTACAGGGTATTGGAACAGATACGCAGTATTTT. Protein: CASSLQGIGTDTQYF.

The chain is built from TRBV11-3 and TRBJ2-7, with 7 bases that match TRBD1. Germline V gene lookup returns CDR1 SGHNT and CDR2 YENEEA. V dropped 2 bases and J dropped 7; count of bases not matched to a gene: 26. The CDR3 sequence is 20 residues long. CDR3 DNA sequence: TGTGCCAGCAGCTTAAAAAAAGGGGGCCCAAGCTATCTCACCCTGAGGGAGCAGTACTTC. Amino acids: CASSLKKGGPSYLTLREQYF.

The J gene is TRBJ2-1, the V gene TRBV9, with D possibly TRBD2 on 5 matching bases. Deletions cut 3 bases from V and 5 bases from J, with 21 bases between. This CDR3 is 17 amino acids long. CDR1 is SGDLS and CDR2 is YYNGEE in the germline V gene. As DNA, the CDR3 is TGTGCCAGCAGCGCCCCCCCCGCGGGCCTGGGGAACAATGAGCAGTTCTTC. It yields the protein CASSAPPAGLGNNEQFF. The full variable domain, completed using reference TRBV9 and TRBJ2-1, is DSGVTQTPKHLITATGQRVTLRCSPRSGDLSVYWYQQSLDQGLQFLIQYYNGEERAKGNILERFSAQQFPDLHSELNLSSLELGDSALYFCASSAPPAGLGNNEQFFGPGTRLTVL.

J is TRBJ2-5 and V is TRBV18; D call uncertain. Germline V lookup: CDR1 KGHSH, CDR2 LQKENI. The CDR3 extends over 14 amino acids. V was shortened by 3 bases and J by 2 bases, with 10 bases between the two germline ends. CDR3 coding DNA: TGTGCCAGCTCACCGCGCGGTGATCAAGAGACCCAGTACTTC. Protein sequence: CASSPRGDQETQYF.

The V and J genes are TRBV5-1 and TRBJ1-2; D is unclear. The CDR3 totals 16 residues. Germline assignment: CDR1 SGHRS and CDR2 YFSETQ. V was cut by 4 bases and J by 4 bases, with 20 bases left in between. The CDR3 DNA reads TGCGCCAGCAGCGTGAGTCCTGAAAGCAGAGGCTATGGCTACACCTTC. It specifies CASSVSPESRGYGYTF.

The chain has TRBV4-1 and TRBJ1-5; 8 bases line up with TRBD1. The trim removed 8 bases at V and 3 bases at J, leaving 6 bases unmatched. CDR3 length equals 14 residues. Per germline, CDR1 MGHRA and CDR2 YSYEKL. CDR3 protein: CASGQTGDNQPQHF. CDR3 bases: TGCGCCAGCGGACAGACAGGGGACAATCAGCCCCAGCATTTT.

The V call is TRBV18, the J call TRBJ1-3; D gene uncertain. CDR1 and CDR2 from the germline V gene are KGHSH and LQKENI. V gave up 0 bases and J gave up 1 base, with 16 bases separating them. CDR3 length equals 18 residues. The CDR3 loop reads CASSPPVFEGNSGNTIYF. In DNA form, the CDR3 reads TGTGCCAGCTCACCACCGGTCTTTGAGGGAAATTCTGGAAACACCATATATTTT.

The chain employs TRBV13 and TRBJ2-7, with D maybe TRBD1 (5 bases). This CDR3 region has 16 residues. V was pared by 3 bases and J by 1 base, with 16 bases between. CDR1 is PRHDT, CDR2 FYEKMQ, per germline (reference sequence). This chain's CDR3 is CASSFNLGVKSYEQYF. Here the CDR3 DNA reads TGTGCCAGCAGCTTTAATCTAGGGGTTAAGTCCTACGAGCAGTACTTC.

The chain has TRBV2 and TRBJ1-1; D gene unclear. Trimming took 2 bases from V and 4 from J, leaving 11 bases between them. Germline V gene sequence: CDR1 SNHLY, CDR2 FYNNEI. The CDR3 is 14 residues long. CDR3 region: CASSEWGEGTEAFF. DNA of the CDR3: TGTGCCAGCAGTGAATGGGGAGAGGGCACTGAAGCTTTCTTT.

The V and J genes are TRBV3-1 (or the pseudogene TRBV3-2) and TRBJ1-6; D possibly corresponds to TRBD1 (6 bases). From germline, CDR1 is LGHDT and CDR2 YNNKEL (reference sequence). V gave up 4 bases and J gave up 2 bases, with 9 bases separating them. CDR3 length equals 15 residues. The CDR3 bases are TGTGCCAGCAGCCGGCAGGGGACCTATAATTCACCCCTCCACTTT. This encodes CASSRQGTYNSPLHF.

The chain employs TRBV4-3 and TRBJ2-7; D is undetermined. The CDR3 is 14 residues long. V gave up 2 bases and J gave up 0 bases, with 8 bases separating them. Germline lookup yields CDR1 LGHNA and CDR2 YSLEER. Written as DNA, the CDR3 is TGCGCCAGCAGCCAAACCGTTAGCTCCTACGAGCAGTACTTC. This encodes CASSQTVSSYEQYF.

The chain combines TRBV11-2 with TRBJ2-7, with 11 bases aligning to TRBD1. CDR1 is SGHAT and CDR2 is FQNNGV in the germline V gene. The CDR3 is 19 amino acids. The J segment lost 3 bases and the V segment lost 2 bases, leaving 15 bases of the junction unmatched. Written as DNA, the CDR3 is TGTGCCAGCAGCTTACAGTCGGGACAGGGGGTACCTAAGGGCTACGAGCAGTACTTC. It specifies CASSLQSGQGVPKGYEQYF.

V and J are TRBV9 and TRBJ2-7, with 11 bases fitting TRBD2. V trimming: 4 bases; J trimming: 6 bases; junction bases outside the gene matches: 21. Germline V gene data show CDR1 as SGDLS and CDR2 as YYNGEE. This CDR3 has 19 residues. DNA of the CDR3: TGTGCCAGCAGCTCGCCTCCCTCGGGACTAGCGGTGGGTGGGTCCGAGCAGTACTTC. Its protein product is CASSSPPSGLAVGGSEQYF.

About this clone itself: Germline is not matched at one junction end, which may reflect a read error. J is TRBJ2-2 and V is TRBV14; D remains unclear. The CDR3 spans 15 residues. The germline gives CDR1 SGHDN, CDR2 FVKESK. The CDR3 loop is CASGQELTFTGELFF. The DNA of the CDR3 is TGTGCCAGCGGCCAAGAGTTGACATTCACCGGGGAGCTGTTTTTT.

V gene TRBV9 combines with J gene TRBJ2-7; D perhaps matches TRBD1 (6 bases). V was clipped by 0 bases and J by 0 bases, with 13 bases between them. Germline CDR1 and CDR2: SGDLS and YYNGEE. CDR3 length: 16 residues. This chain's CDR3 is CASSVGSGASSYEQYF. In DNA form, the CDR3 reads TGTGCCAGCAGCGTAGGGTCAGGGGCGAGCTCCTACGAGCAGTACTTC.

CDR3 nucleotide sequence: TGTGCCACCAGCAGAGATCTCGGTGAAGAGACCCAGTACTTC. Amino acid sequence: CATSRDLGEETQYF. The rearrangement links TRBV15 to TRBJ2-5; D remains ambiguous. The CDR3 has 14 residues. Trimming removed 0 bases from V and 3 bases from J, with 8 bases in between. The germline gives CDR1 LNHNV, CDR2 YYDKDF (reference sequence).

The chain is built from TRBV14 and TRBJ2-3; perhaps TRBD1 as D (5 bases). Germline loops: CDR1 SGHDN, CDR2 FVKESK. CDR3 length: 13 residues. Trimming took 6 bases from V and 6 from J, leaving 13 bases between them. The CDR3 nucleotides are TGTGCCAGCAGAACAGCAGGGTCGGATACGCAGTATTTT. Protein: CASRTAGSDTQYF.

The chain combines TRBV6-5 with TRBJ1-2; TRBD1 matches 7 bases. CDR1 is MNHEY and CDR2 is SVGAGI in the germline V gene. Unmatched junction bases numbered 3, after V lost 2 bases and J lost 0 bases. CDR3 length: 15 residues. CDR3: CASSYTGAANYGYTF. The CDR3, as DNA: TGTGCCAGCAGTTACACAGGGGCCGCTAACTATGGCTACACCTTC.

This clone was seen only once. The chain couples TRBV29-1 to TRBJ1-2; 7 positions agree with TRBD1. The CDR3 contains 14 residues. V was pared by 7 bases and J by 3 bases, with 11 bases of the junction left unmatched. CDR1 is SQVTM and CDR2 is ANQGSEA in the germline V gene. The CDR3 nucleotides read TGCAGCGCCCCTACAGGGGTATCCGACTATGGCTACACCTTC. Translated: CSAPTGVSDYGYTF.

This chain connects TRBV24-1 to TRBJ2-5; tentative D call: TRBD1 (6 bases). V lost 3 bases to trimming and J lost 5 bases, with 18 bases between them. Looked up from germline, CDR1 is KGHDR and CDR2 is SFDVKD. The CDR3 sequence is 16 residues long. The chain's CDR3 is CATSDRRQAWVETQYF. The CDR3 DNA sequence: TGTGCCACCAGTGATCGCAGACAGGCCTGGGTCGAGACCCAGTACTTC.

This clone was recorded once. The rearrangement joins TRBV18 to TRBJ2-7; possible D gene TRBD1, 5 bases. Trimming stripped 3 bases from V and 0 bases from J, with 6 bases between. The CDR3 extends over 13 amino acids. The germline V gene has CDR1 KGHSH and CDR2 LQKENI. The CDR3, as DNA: TGTGCCAGCTCACCGGACACCTCCTACGAGCAGTACTTC. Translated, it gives CASSPDTSYEQYF.

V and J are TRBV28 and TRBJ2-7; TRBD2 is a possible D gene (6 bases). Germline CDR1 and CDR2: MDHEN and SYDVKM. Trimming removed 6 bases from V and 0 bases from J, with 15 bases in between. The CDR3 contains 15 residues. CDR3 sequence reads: CASSVISGSSYEQYF. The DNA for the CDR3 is TGTGCCAGCAGCGTTATTAGCGGAAGCTCCTACGAGCAGTACTTC.

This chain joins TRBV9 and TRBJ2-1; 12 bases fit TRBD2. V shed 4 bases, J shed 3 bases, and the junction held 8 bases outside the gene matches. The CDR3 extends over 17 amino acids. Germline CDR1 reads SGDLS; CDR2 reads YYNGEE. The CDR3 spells CASSKLLAGGIYNEQFF. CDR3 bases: TGTGCCAGCAGCAAATTACTAGCGGGGGGCATCTACAATGAGCAGTTCTTC.